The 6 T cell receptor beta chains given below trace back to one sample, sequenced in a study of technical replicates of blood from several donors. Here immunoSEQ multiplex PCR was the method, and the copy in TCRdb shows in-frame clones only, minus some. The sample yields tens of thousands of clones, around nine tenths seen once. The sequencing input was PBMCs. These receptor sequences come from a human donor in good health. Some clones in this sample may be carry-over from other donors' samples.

CDR3 sequence (DNA): TGCGCCAGCAGTGGGCGGGAGGGGAGCTCTGGGGCCAACGTCCTGACTTTC. This sequence encodes CASSGREGSSGANVLTF. The chain employs TRBV10-1 and TRBJ2-6; the match to TRBD2 covers 9 bases. CDR3 length: 17 amino acids. The V gene end was trimmed by 4 bases and the J gene end by 0 bases; junction bases not matched to a gene: 4. Germline CDR1 is WNHNN and CDR2 is SYGVQD (reference sequence).

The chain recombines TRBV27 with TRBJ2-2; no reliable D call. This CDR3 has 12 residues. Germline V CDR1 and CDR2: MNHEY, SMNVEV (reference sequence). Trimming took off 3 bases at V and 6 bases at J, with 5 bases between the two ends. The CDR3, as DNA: TGTGCCAGCAGTTTCGAGGCCGGGGAGCTGTTTTTT. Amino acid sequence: CASSFEAGELFF.

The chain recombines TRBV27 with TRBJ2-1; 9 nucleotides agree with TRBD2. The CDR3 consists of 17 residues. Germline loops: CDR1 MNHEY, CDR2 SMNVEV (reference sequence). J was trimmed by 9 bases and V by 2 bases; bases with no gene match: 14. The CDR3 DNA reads TGTGCCAGCAGTTTACCTGCGGCGGGGGGGCGGGGTCTTGAGCAGTTCTTC. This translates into CASSLPAAGGRGLEQFF.

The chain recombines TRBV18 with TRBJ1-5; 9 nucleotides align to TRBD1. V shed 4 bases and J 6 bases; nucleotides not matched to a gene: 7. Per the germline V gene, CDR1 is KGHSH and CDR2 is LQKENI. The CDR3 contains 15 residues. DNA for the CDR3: TGTGCCAGCTCACTCGGGACAGGGCCCTCTCAGCCCCAGCATTTT. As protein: CASSLGTGPSQPQHF.

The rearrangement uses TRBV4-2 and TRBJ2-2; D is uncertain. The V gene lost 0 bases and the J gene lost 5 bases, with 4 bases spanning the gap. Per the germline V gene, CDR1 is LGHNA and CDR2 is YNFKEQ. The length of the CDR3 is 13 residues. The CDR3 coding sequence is TGTGCCAGCAGCCAAGATATAACCGGGGAGCTGTTTTTT. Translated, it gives CASSQDITGELFF.

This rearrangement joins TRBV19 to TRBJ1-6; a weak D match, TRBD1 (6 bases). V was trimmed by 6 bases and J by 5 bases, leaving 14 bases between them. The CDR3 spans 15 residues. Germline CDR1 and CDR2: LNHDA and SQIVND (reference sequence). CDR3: CASRQTGLNNSPLHF. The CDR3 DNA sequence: TGTGCCAGTAGACAAACAGGGTTGAATAATTCACCCCTCCACTTT.